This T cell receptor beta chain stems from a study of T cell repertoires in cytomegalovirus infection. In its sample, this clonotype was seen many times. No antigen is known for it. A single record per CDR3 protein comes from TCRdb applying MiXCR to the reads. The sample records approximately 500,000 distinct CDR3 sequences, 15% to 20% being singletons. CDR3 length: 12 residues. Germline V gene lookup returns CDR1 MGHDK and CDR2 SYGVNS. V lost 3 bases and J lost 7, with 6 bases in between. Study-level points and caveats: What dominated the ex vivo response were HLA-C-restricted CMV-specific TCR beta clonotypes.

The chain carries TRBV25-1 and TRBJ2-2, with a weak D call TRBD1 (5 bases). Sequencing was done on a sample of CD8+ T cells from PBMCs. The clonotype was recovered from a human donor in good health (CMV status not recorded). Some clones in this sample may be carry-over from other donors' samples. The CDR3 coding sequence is TGTGCCAGCAGTGACGACAGCGGGGAGCTGTTTTTT. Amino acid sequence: CASSDDSGELFF.